Listed below are T cell receptor beta chains from one sample, sequenced in a study of cytotoxic CD8 clonotypes in ibrutinib-treated CLL. The assay was immunoSEQ multiplex PCR, and TCRdb's table has in-frame clones only and misses some. The sample includes 100,000 to 150,000 clones, 70% to 90% of them seen just once. This material consisted of PBMCs, taken after 24 months of ibrutinib treatment. All receptors come from a human donor with chronic lymphocytic leukemia. Both conserved end residues are part of each CDR3. Fields, in order: V gene, J gene, clone size, D gene, CDR3 protein, CDR3 DNA. A D gene is named only where the DNA matches it firmly. Rows give clone size only sometimes, using once, few, many, or a class for an expanded clone.

v_call: TRBV10-3
j_call: TRBJ1-5
clone_size: NA
d_call: NA
cdr3_aa: CAISDLRGGQPQHF
cdr3_nt: TGTGCCATCAGTGATCTCAGGGGCGGGCAGCCCCAGCATTTT

v_call: TRBV7-3
j_call: TRBJ1-1
clone_size: NA
d_call: NA
cdr3_aa: CASSWPGTPAFF
cdr3_nt: TGTGCCAGCAGCTGGCCGGGGACGCCGGCTTTCTTT

v_call: TRBV19
j_call: TRBJ1-2
clone_size: NA
d_call: NA
cdr3_aa: CASSSRRYGYTF
cdr3_nt: TGTGCCAGTAGTTCCCGACGGTATGGCTACACCTTC

v_call: TRBV5-8
j_call: TRBJ2-1
clone_size: few
d_call: NA
cdr3_aa: CASSYLGPAYNEQFF
cdr3_nt: TGTGCCAGCAGCTACCTAGGGCCAGCGTACAATGAGCAGTTCTTC

v_call: TRBV4-1
j_call: TRBJ1-1
clone_size: NA
d_call: NA
cdr3_aa: CASSQTVLGPGNTEAFF
cdr3_nt: TGCGCCAGCAGCCAAACTGTACTCGGACCGGGGAACACTGAAGCTTTCTTT

v_call: TRBV28
j_call: TRBJ2-6
clone_size: NA
d_call: NA
cdr3_aa: CASSFRKGLLVVTGANVLTF
cdr3_nt: TGTGCCAGCAGTTTCAGAAAGGGGCTCTTAGTTGTCACTGGGGCCAACGTCCTGACTTTC

v_call: TRBV25-1
j_call: TRBJ2-2
clone_size: NA
d_call: TRBD2
cdr3_aa: CASSVRGLAFLNTGELFF
cdr3_nt: TGTGCCAGCAGTGTACGGGGACTAGCGTTTCTGAACACCGGGGAGCTGTTTTTT

v_call: TRBV27
j_call: TRBJ2-7
clone_size: NA
d_call: NA
cdr3_aa: CASSWTSGGPYEQYF
cdr3_nt: TGTGCCAGCAGTTGGACCTCGGGCGGCCCCTACGAGCAGTACTTC

v_call: TRBV6-6
j_call: TRBJ2-3
clone_size: NA
d_call: TRBD2
cdr3_aa: CASSYGGGRGTDTQYF
cdr3_nt: TGTGCCAGCAGTTATGGGGGCGGGAGGGGCACAGATACGCAGTATTTT

v_call: TRBV7-6
j_call: TRBJ1-3
clone_size: once
d_call: NA
cdr3_aa: CASSLARTGNTIYF
cdr3_nt: TGTGCCAGCAGCTTAGCAAGGACTGGAAACACCATATATTTT

v_call: TRBV6-1
j_call: TRBJ1-2
clone_size: few
d_call: NA
cdr3_aa: CASTVPDVYGYTF
cdr3_nt: TGTGCCAGCACCGTGCCCGACGTCTATGGCTACACCTTC

v_call: TRBV7-2
j_call: TRBJ1-5
clone_size: NA
d_call: NA
cdr3_aa: CASSLEKASNQPQHF
cdr3_nt: TGTGCCAGCAGCTTAGAGAAGGCTAGCAATCAGCCCCAGCATTTT

v_call: TRBV28
j_call: TRBJ2-1
clone_size: NA
d_call: NA
cdr3_aa: CASSLSQNEQFF
cdr3_nt: TGTGCCAGCAGTTTATCCCAAAATGAGCAGTTCTTC

v_call: TRBV14
j_call: TRBJ2-5
clone_size: NA
d_call: NA
cdr3_aa: CASSQEGRGKIETQYF
cdr3_nt: TGTGCCAGCAGCCAAGAGGGCAGAGGGAAGATCGAGACCCAGTACTTC

v_call: TRBV28
j_call: TRBJ2-1
clone_size: NA
d_call: TRBD1
cdr3_aa: CASSLPGQGIYNEQFF
cdr3_nt: TGTGCCAGCAGCCTACCGGGACAGGGAATCTACAATGAGCAGTTCTTC

v_call: TRBV7-2
j_call: TRBJ2-5
clone_size: NA
d_call: NA
cdr3_aa: CASSLVVGATGETQYF
cdr3_nt: TGTGCCAGCAGCTTAGTGGTGGGGGCCACGGGAGAGACCCAGTACTTC

v_call: TRBV4-3
j_call: TRBJ2-1
clone_size: NA
d_call: NA
cdr3_aa: CASSQESQGLAGEQFF
cdr3_nt: TGCGCCAGCAGCCAAGAAAGTCAGGGGCTAGCCGGTGAGCAGTTCTTC

v_call: TRBV9
j_call: TRBJ2-7
clone_size: once
d_call: NA
cdr3_aa: CASSVGGLVYEQYF
cdr3_nt: TGTGCCAGCAGCGTAGGGGGTTTAGTCTACGAGCAGTACTTC

v_call: TRBV6-1
j_call: TRBJ2-2
clone_size: NA
d_call: NA
cdr3_aa: CASSTGELFF
cdr3_nt: TGTGCCAGCTCCACCGGGGAGCTGTTTTTT

v_call: TRBV18
j_call: TRBJ1-1
clone_size: NA
d_call: NA
cdr3_aa: CASSLQSKNAEAFF
cdr3_nt: TGTGCCAGCTCACTACAGAGCAAGAACGCTGAAGCTTTCTTT

v_call: TRBV28
j_call: TRBJ1-2
clone_size: NA
d_call: NA
cdr3_aa: CASTSGGSNYGYTF
cdr3_nt: TGTGCCAGCACCTCCGGGGGGTCTAACTATGGCTACACCTTC

v_call: TRBV6-5
j_call: TRBJ2-1
clone_size: NA
d_call: NA
cdr3_aa: CASSPDSSYNEQFF
cdr3_nt: TGTGCCAGCAGTCCCGACAGCTCCTACAATGAGCAGTTCTTC

v_call: TRBV6-5
j_call: TRBJ2-5
clone_size: NA
d_call: NA
cdr3_aa: CASSYSGKETQYF
cdr3_nt: TGTGCCAGCAGTTACTCGGGGAAAGAGACCCAGTACTTC

v_call: TRBV29-1
j_call: TRBJ2-5
clone_size: NA
d_call: NA
cdr3_aa: CSVEPPGRETQYF
cdr3_nt: TGCAGCGTTGAGCCACCGGGGCGAGAGACCCAGTACTTC

v_call: TRBV27
j_call: TRBJ1-2
clone_size: once
d_call: NA
cdr3_aa: CASSLSAENYGYTF
cdr3_nt: TGTGCCAGCAGTTTATCGGCCGAGAACTATGGCTACACCTTC

v_call: TRBV28
j_call: TRBJ2-5
clone_size: NA
d_call: TRBD2
cdr3_aa: CASRTFPKRAGTTREPQYF
cdr3_nt: TGTGCCAGCAGGACATTTCCTAAACGGGCAGGGACTACAAGAGAGCCCCAGTACTTC

v_call: TRBV6-5
j_call: TRBJ1-2
clone_size: few
d_call: TRBD1
cdr3_aa: CATRQGNNYGYTF
cdr3_nt: TGTGCCACCAGACAGGGAAATAACTATGGCTACACCTTC

v_call: TRBV18
j_call: TRBJ1-2
clone_size: once
d_call: NA
cdr3_aa: CASSPDGNYGYTF
cdr3_nt: TGTGCCAGCTCACCGGACGGGAACTATGGCTACACCTTC